This T cell receptor beta chain was observed in a study of cytomegalovirus exposure and HLA in healthy donors. Points from the study as a whole: The dataset shows that most TCR sequences were rare, while some public TCRs occurred in many donors. In vitro, three CMV-associated chains proved specific for CMV antigens. The study listed approximately 160 cytomegalovirus-associated TCR beta chains.

A remark on this clone: The target antigen is unknown. The germline gene is not matched at one end of the junction; a read error may be the cause.

Primers: 60 Vbeta forward and 13 Jbeta reverse. Authors' analysis steps: Among the unique TCR beta chains that a later analysis counted, about 86 million in all, about 11 million were shared. Sequencing was performed with immunoSEQ multiplex PCR; in TCRdb, only in-frame clones are kept and a portion is missing. V, J and clone size are taken as reported in that table, and D and trimming were inferred from the DNA itself. The sample has around 270,000 clones; about 80% are singletons. This CDR3 contains 16 residues. Germline-derived CDR1 and CDR2 are SEHNR and FQNEAQ (reference sequence). The receptor was derived from a girl aged 2-9 years in good health and CMV-seronegative. The rearrangement links TRBV7-9 to TRBJ2-2, with 10 bases matching TRBD2. Sequencing was carried out using PBMCs. Here the CDR3 DNA reads TGTTCCAGCAGCCCCCCTAGCGGGAGGAACACCGGGGAGCTGTTTTTT. Protein product: CSSSPPSGRNTGELFF.